Following are 18 T cell receptor beta chains from one sample sequenced in a study of siplizumab effects on memory and regulatory T cells. Sequenced by immunoSEQ multiplex PCR; TCRdb stores in-frame clones only, minus some. The profile shows roughly 100,000 clones, roughly 93% of them singletons. Sequenced material: CD8+ T cells sorted from blood. These receptors were taken from a human donor in good health.

The chain joins TRBV7-9 to TRBJ2-7, with 8 bases matching TRBD1. This CDR3 comprises 16 residues. Germline assignment: CDR1 SEHNR and CDR2 FQNEAQ (reference sequence). After removal of 5 bases from V and 0 bases from J, the junction contained 9 bases not matched to a gene. This chain's CDR3 is CASSPRTGKSSYEQYF. For the CDR3, the DNA is TGTGCCAGCAGCCCCCGGACAGGGAAAAGCTCCTACGAGCAGTACTTC.

In nucleotides, the CDR3 is TGTGCCTGGAGCTCCGGACAGGGGAGGCAAAAACTGTTTTTT. Protein sequence: CAWSSGQGRQKLFF. V and J are TRBV30 and TRBJ1-4; 9 bases are a match to TRBD1. This CDR3 comprises 14 residues. Germline V gives CDR1 GTSNPN, CDR2 SVGIG (reference sequence). With V trimmed by 3 bases and J by 9 bases, 8 bases remained unmatched.

The rearrangement links TRBV2 to TRBJ2-1; 11 nucleotides align to TRBD2. This CDR3 has 16 amino acids. The V gene's germline CDR1 is SNHLY and CDR2 FYNNEI. V shed 6 bases and J 1 base; nucleotides not matched to a gene: 5. CDR3 sequence (DNA): TGTGCCAGCAGCGATAGCGGGGGGGCGTCCTACAATGAGCAGTTCTTC. Translation gives CASSDSGGASYNEQFF.

The DNA for the CDR3 is TGCGCCAGCAGCCAAGCAGACAGGGAGAATTCACCCCTCCACTTT. Its translation is CASSQADRENSPLHF. The rearrangement uses TRBV4-1 and TRBJ1-6, with TRBD1 identical over 7 bases. This CDR3 has 15 amino acids. Germline CDR1 and CDR2: MGHRA and YSYEKL. The trim removed 1 base at V and 7 bases at J, leaving 4 bases unmatched.

The rearrangement joins TRBV9 to TRBJ2-1; 8 positions agree with TRBD2. Germline V CDR1 and CDR2: SGDLS, YYNGEE. V was pared by 0 bases and J by 3 bases, with 2 bases of the junction left unmatched. The CDR3 covers 15 residues. The CDR3 nucleotides read TGTGCCAGCAGCGTAGATAGCGGGAACTACAATGAGCAGTTCTTC. This codes for CASSVDSGNYNEQFF.

The rearrangement uses TRBV7-9 and TRBJ2-6; D might be TRBD1 (6 bases). This CDR3 contains 18 residues. CDR1 is SEHNR and CDR2 is FQNEAQ in the germline V gene (reference sequence). V lost 4 bases and J lost 1, with 17 bases in between. The CDR3: CASSSTGTTNSGANVLTF. CDR3 nucleotides: TGTGCCAGCAGCTCTACAGGGACCACAAATTCTGGGGCCAACGTCCTGACTTTC. Based on the CDR3 plus reference TRBV7-9 and TRBJ2-6, the full variable domain is DTGVSQNPRHKITKRGQNVTFRCDPISEHNRLYWYRQTLGQGPEFLTYFQNEAQLEKSRLLSDRFSAERPKGSFSTLEIQRTEQGDSAMYLCASSSTGTTNSGANVLTFGAGSRLTVL.

The chain is built from TRBV9 and TRBJ2-1, with a possible D match to TRBD2 (5 bases). The ends were cut back, 0 bases at V and 2 bases at J, with 9 bases in the middle. CDR3 length: 15 residues. From germline, CDR1 is SGDLS and CDR2 YYNGEE. The CDR3 bases are TGTGCCAGCAGCGTAGAGATCGGGGCCTACAATGAGCAGTTCTTC. This encodes CASSVEIGAYNEQFF.

This chain joins TRBV7-9 and TRBJ1-1, with D perhaps matching TRBD1 (5 bases). This CDR3 contains 15 residues. Germline V CDR1 and CDR2: SEHNR, FQNEAQ (reference sequence). V was clipped by 4 bases and J by 0 bases, with 12 bases between them. CDR3 amino acids: CASSSTLGVNTEAFF. CDR3 sequence (DNA): TGTGCCAGCAGCTCCACCTTGGGGGTGAACACTGAAGCTTTCTTT.

The CDR3 region has the DNA TGTGCCAGCAGTGCTGGGACAGCCTTTATGAACACTGAAGCTTTCTTT. This codes for CASSAGTAFMNTEAFF. The chain uses TRBV2 and TRBJ1-1, with 7 nucleotides matching TRBD1. With V trimmed by 4 bases and J by 0 bases, 8 bases remained unmatched. Per germline, CDR1 SNHLY and CDR2 FYNNEI. The CDR3 loop spans 16 amino acids.

The chain is built from TRBV11-1 and TRBJ2-3, with 7 bases aligning to TRBD1. Germline CDR1 reads SGHAT; CDR2 reads FQDESV (reference sequence). This CDR3 has 17 residues. Germline trimming cut 5 bases from V and 0 bases from J; bases unmatched to any gene: 11. CDR3 sequence (DNA): TGTGCCAGCAGCGCATCGGACAGGTACCCTAGCACAGATACGCAGTATTTT. It translates to CASSASDRYPSTDTQYF.

This clone has only one observation. The chain joins TRBV7-6 to TRBJ2-7, with 11 bases matching TRBD1. This CDR3 contains 14 residues. J gave up 4 bases and V 5 bases, and 4 bases lay outside the gene matches. CDR1 is SGHVS and CDR2 is FNYEAQ in the germline V gene. The DNA of the CDR3 is TGTGCCAGCAGCCCCGGGACAGGGGGTTACGAGCAGTACTTC. Amino acids: CASSPGTGGYEQYF.

The rearrangement joins TRBV19 to TRBJ1-1; D may be TRBD1 (5 bases). The CDR3 covers 14 residues. Germline CDR1 and CDR2: LNHDA and SQIVND (reference sequence). Trimming left V 6 bases short and J 3 bases short, with 14 bases between. The CDR3 region has the DNA TGTGCCAGTAGGGATGACAGTTTTTACACTGAAGCTTTCTTT. This codes for CASRDDSFYTEAFF. The variable domain in full, with the rest retrieved from reference TRBV19 and TRBJ1-1, is DGGITQSPKYLFRKEGQNVTLSCEQNLNHDAMYWYRQDPGQGLRLIYYSQIVNDFQKGDIAEGYSVSREKKESFPLTVTSAQKNPTAFYLCASRDDSFYTEAFFGQGTRLTVV.

This sequence joins TRBV6-5 and TRBJ2-5, with a tentative D call TRBD1 (6 bases). Trimming took 1 base from V and 13 from J, leaving 13 bases between them. CDR1 and CDR2 from the germline V gene are MNHEY and SVGAGI. This CDR3 is built from 12 residues. CDR3 sequence (DNA): TGTGCCAGCAGTTACTTAGGACAGCCTGCGTACTTC. It yields the protein CASSYLGQPAYF.

This chain joins TRBV27 and TRBJ2-7; 8 bases are shared with TRBD2. The CDR3 loop spans 13 amino acids. J lost 2 bases, V lost 8 bases, and 5 bases had no gene match. Germline V lookup: CDR1 MNHEY, CDR2 SMNVEV (reference sequence). For the CDR3, the DNA is TGTGCCAGCCAGGGGCGGGAGGCCTACGAGCAGTACTTC. The encoded protein is CASQGREAYEQYF.

Written as DNA, the CDR3 is TGTGCCAGCAGCTTAGGGGTAGCGGGGGGGCCTAAAGAGACCCAGTACTTC. Translated: CASSLGVAGGPKETQYF. The chain combines TRBV11-2 with TRBJ2-5; TRBD2 matches 11 bases. The V gene's germline CDR1 is SGHAT and CDR2 FQNNGV. The CDR3 totals 17 residues. J gave up 3 bases and V 1 base, and 7 bases lay outside the gene matches.

This clone was counted once. The genes are TRBV5-4 and TRBJ1-2, with 7 bases lining up with TRBD1. The CDR3 is made up of 16 amino acids. Germline CDR1 reads SGHNT; CDR2 reads YYREEE (reference sequence). Trimming took 0 bases from V and 4 from J; bases not matched to a gene: 9. CDR3 nucleotides: TGTGCCAGCAGCTTGGCTCTGGACAGGAGCACCTATGGCTACACCTTC. Encoded protein: CASSLALDRSTYGYTF.

The J gene is TRBJ2-3, the V gene TRBV6-1; 9 nucleotides match TRBD2. CDR3 length: 15 amino acids. With V trimmed by 1 base and J by 3 bases, 2 bases remained unmatched. CDR1 and CDR2 (germline): MNHNS, SASEGT. As DNA, the CDR3 is TGTGCCAGCAGTGAAGGTCTAGCGGGGACAGATACGCAGTATTTT. It translates to CASSEGLAGTDTQYF.

The chain links TRBV13 to TRBJ2-5, with D maybe TRBD2 (5 bases). Trimming took off 3 bases at V and 3 bases at J, with 11 bases between the two ends. This CDR3 contains 14 residues. Germline CDR1 PRHDT, CDR2 FYEKMQ (reference sequence). Here the CDR3 reads CASSLDSQKETQYF. The CDR3 nucleotides read TGTGCCAGCAGCTTGGACTCACAAAAAGAGACCCAGTACTTC.